Below are 9 T cell receptor beta chains sequenced from a single sample in a study of blood T cell repertoires in COVID-19. Here immunoSEQ multiplex PCR was the method, and the copy in TCRdb shows in-frame clones only, minus some. The table includes 150,000 to 200,000 clones, around 89% detected once. Sequenced sample: PBMCs or T cells enriched from blood (not recorded which). The receptor set was obtained from a woman younger than 30 who had recovered from COVID-19.

In nucleotides, the CDR3 is TGTGCCTGGAAGGAGGGTAACTATGGCTACACCTTC. It is translated as CAWKEGNYGYTF. The chain carries TRBV30 and TRBJ1-2; D remains unclear. The CDR3 contains 12 residues. The V and J ends lost 4 bases and 1 base respectively, with 7 bases between them. CDR1 and CDR2 from the germline V gene are GTSNPN and SVGIG (reference sequence).

This chain connects TRBV19 to TRBJ2-1; D not resolved. The CDR3 covers 13 residues. Trimming cost V 5 bases and J 9 bases, with 14 bases left between them. In germline, CDR1 is LNHDA, CDR2 SQIVND (reference sequence). The CDR3 sequence: CASSSAPSGEQFF. CDR3 nucleotides: TGTGCCAGTAGTTCGGCCCCGTCGGGTGAGCAGTTCTTC. Using reference TRBV19 and TRBJ2-1 for the parts outside the CDR3, the full variable domain is DGGITQSPKYLFRKEGQNVTLSCEQNLNHDAMYWYRQDPGQGLRLIYYSQIVNDFQKGDIAEGYSVSREKKESFPLTVTSAQKNPTAFYLCASSSAPSGEQFFGPGTRLTVL.

The CDR3 loop reads CATSRGSGGATDTQYF. The CDR3 DNA reads TGTGCCACCAGCAGAGGATCGGGTGGTGCAACAGATACGCAGTATTTT. The rearrangement links TRBV15 to TRBJ2-3; no reliable D call. There are 16 residues in the CDR3. V lost 1 base and J 3 bases, leaving 14 bases between the germline ends. Germline V CDR1 and CDR2: LNHNV, YYDKDF (reference sequence). Full variable domain (remainder filled in from reference TRBV15 and TRBJ2-3): DAMVIQNPRYQVTQFGKPVTLSCSQTLNHNVMYWYQQKSSQAPKLLFHYYDKDFNNEADTPDNFQSRRPNTSFCFLDIRSPGLGDTAMYLCATSRGSGGATDTQYFGPGTRLTVL.

The V call is TRBV18, the J call TRBJ2-2; TRBD2 might be the D (6 bases). The V gene lost 3 bases and the J gene lost 6 bases, with 11 bases spanning the gap. The germline CDR1 and CDR2 sequences are KGHSH and LQKENI. This CDR3 comprises 14 residues. CDR3 nucleotides: TGTGCCAGCTCACCTCAGGAGGGGCCCGGGGAGCTGTTTTTT. Protein product: CASSPQEGPGELFF.

In DNA form, the CDR3 reads TGCGCCAGCAGCCCATCGGGACAGATTAGCTACACCTTC. Translation: CASSPSGQISYTF. V usage is TRBV5-1 and J usage is TRBJ1-2; TRBD1 aligns across 7 bases. V dropped 4 bases and J dropped 9; count of bases not matched to a gene: 9. The germline CDR1 and CDR2 sequences are SGHRS and YFSETQ. This CDR3 spans 13 amino acids.

V gene TRBV7-8 combines with J gene TRBJ2-3; possible D gene TRBD1, 5 bases. Germline V gene lookup returns CDR1 SGHVS and CDR2 FQNEAQ. Trimming took 1 base from V and 2 from J, leaving 13 bases between them. This CDR3 comprises 16 residues. The CDR3 nucleotides read TGTGCCAGCAGCTTAGAATCGACAGCCATCACAGATACGCAGTATTTT. Translating it yields CASSLESTAITDTQYF.

V is TRBV12-3 or TRBV12-4 and J is TRBJ2-5; D is possibly TRBD2 (5 bases). Trimming pared 7 bases from V and 5 bases from J, leaving 11 bases between. The CDR3 is 12 amino acids. In nucleotides, the CDR3 is TGTGCCAGCAACAACGGGGAGGAGACCCAGTACTTC. It encodes CASNNGEETQYF.

This chain joins TRBV18 and TRBJ2-3; unclear D gene. Trimming pared 3 bases from V and 4 bases from J, leaving 11 bases between. The germline V gene encodes CDR1 KGHSH and CDR2 LQKENI. This CDR3 comprises 14 residues. CDR3 coding DNA: TGTGCCAGCTCACCGGGCTATTCAGCAGATACGCAGTATTTT. Its translation: CASSPGYSADTQYF.

The chain is built from TRBV28 and TRBJ1-6; 9 bases line up with TRBD1. Germline-derived CDR1 and CDR2 are MDHEN and SYDVKM. Germline trimming cut 6 bases from V and 0 bases from J; bases unmatched to any gene: 6. This CDR3 spans 17 amino acids. CDR3 protein: CASSLGQGSSYNSPLHF. CDR3 nucleotide sequence: TGTGCCAGCAGCCTGGGACAGGGAAGCTCCTATAATTCACCCCTCCACTTT.